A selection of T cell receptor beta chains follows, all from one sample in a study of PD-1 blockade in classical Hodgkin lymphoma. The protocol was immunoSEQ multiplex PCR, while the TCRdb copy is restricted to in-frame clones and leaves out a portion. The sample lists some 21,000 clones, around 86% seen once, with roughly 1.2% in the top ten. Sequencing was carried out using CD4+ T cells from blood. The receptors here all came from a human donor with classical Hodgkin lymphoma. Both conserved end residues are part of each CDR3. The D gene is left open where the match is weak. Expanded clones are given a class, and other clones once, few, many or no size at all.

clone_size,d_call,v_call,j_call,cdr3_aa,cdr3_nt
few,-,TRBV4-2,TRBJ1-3,CASSQDRLPGNTIYF,TGTGCCAGCAGCCAAGACAGGCTCCCCGGAAACACCATATATTTT
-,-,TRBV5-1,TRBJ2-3,CASSLAGTDTQYF,TGCGCCAGCAGCTTAGCAGGGACAGATACGCAGTATTTT
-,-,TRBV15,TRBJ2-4,CAAGAEGTKNIQYF,TGTGCCGCGGGGGCTGAGGGAACCAAAAACATTCAGTACTTC
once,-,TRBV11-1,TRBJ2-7,CASSLGTKTYEQYF,TGTGCCAGCAGCTTAGGGACCAAGACTTACGAGCAGTACTTC
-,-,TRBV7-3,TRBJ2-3,CASSPSTDTQYF,TGTGCCAGCAGCCCCTCCACAGATACGCAGTATTTT
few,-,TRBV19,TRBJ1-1,CASSIYATNTEAFF,TGTGCCAGTAGTATTTATGCAACGAACACTGAAGCTTTCTTT
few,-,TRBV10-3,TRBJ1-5,CAISEGRSSNQPQHF,TGTGCCATCAGTGAAGGACGGTCGAGCAATCAGCCCCAGCATTTT
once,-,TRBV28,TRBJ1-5,CASSLVGSWQPQHF,TGTGCCAGCAGTTTGGTGGGAAGTTGGCAGCCCCAGCATTTT
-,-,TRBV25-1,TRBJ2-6,CASSEYKASGANVLTF,TGTGCCAGCAGTGAATATAAGGCCTCTGGGGCCAACGTCCTGACTTTC
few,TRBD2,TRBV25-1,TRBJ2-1,CASMKDSGLNEQFF,TGTGCCAGCATGAAGGATAGCGGGCTCAATGAGCAGTTCTTC
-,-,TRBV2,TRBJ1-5,CASSGMDRNQPQHF,TGTGCCAGCAGTGGGATGGATCGGAATCAGCCCCAGCATTTT
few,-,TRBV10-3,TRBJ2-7,CAISVGRSRGEQYF,TGTGCCATCAGTGTAGGCAGGTCAAGGGGGGAGCAGTACTTC
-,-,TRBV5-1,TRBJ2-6,CASSLGLFGANVLTF,TGCGCCAGCAGCTTGGGTCTTTTTGGGGCCAACGTCCTGACTTTC
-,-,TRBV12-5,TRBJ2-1,CASGLVGQPLGVF,TGTGCTAGTGGTTTGGTAGGCCAGCCCCTAGGGGTCTTC